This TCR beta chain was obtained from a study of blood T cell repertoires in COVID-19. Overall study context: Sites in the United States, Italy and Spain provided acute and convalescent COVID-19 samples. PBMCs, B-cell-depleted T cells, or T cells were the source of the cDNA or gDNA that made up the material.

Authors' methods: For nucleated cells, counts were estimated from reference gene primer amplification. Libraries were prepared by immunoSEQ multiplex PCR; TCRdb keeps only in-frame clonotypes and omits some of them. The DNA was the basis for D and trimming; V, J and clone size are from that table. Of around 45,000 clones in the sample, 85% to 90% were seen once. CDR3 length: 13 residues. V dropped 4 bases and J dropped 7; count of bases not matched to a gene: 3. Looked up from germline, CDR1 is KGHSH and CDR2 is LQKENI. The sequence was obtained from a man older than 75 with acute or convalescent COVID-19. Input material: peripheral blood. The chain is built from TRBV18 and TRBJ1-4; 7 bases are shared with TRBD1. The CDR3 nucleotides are TGTGCCAGCTCACGGGACAGAAGTGAAAAACTGTTTTTT. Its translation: CASSRDRSEKLFF.